Each of the 22 T cell receptor beta chains below was sequenced from the same sample in a study of cytomegalovirus exposure and HLA in healthy donors. The data were produced by immunoSEQ multiplex PCR, yet TCRdb's version contains in-frame clones alone and is incomplete. The data show 150,000 to 200,000 clones, with around nine tenths seen just once and about a tenth held by the top ten. Sequenced sample: PBMCs. The receptors stem from a woman aged 18-30 years in good health and CMV-seropositive.

This chain joins TRBV6-1 and TRBJ2-5, with 7 bases aligning to TRBD1. The V segment lost 6 bases and the J segment 2 bases; nucleotides outside the gene matches: 6. CDR1 is MNHNS, CDR2 SASEGT, per germline. CDR3 length: 14 amino acids. The CDR3 nucleotides are TGTGCCAGCAGAGACAGGGACCCTCAAGAGACCCAGTACTTC. This encodes CASRDRDPQETQYF.

This clone was seen a handful of times. V usage is TRBV3-2 and J usage is TRBJ1-5. TRBV3-2 is designated a pseudogene. The CDR3 has 9 residues. The CDR3 DNA is TGTGCCAGCAGCCAAGCCCCGGATTTT. This translates into CASSQAPDF.

The J gene is TRBJ2-3, the V gene TRBV5-1; D possibly corresponds to TRBD2 (6 bases). The V and J ends lost 0 bases and 1 base respectively, with 9 bases between them. There are 15 residues in the CDR3. The V gene's germline CDR1 is SGHRS and CDR2 YFSETQ. The CDR3 sequence is CASSLGSSGTDTQYF. The CDR3 nucleotides read TGCGCCAGCAGCTTGGGGTCTAGCGGCACAGATACGCAGTATTTT.

V and J are TRBV18 and TRBJ1-5; D gene unclear. CDR1 and CDR2 (germline): KGHSH, LQKENI. The CDR3 extends over 13 amino acids. V gave up 4 bases and J gave up 3 bases, with 7 bases separating them. Here the CDR3 DNA reads TGTGCCAGCTCACTAGACTACAATCAGCCCCAGCATTTT. Residues: CASSLDYNQPQHF.

The chain joins TRBV7-3 to TRBJ2-2; D is undetermined. V was cut by 4 bases and J by 5 bases, with 5 bases left in between. The CDR3 loop spans 12 amino acids. Germline V gene sequence: CDR1 SGHTA, CDR2 FQGTGA. CDR3 in amino acids: CASSSRTGELFF. The CDR3 DNA follows: TGTGCCAGCAGCTCCCGGACCGGGGAGCTGTTTTTT.

The V and J genes are TRBV11-2 and TRBJ1-5, with 7 bases identical to TRBD1. With 0 bases clipped from V and 2 bases from J, the junction kept 10 bases outside the gene matches. The CDR3 totals 18 residues. CDR1 and CDR2 (germline): SGHAT, FQNNGV. The CDR3 protein is CASSLEPGDRAGNQPQHF. CDR3 nucleotides: TGTGCCAGCAGCTTAGAACCCGGAGACAGGGCTGGCAATCAGCCCCAGCATTTT.

V is TRBV5-6 and J is TRBJ2-3; 7 bases match TRBD1. V shed 5 bases and J 0 bases; nucleotides not matched to a gene: 9. In germline, CDR1 is SGHDT, CDR2 YYEEEE. The CDR3 is made up of 16 amino acids. The CDR3 protein is CASSLLPGQSTDTQYF. The CDR3 nucleotides read TGTGCCAGCAGTCTCCTCCCGGGACAGAGCACAGATACGCAGTATTTT.

This clone was observed once. The CDR3 protein is CASSGRLAGSYNEQFF. CDR3 nucleotide sequence: TGTGCCAGCAGCGGCCGGCTAGCGGGATCCTACAATGAGCAGTTCTTC. This chain uses TRBV5-6 with TRBJ2-1; TRBD2 matches 9 bases. Germline V gene data show CDR1 as SGHDT and CDR2 as YYEEEE. The V gene end was trimmed by 4 bases and the J gene end by 1 base; junction bases not matched to a gene: 6. The CDR3 is made up of 16 amino acids.

The chain combines TRBV7-9 with TRBJ1-2, with TRBD1 matching over 8 bases. This CDR3 has 15 residues. V was pared by 5 bases and J by 7 bases, with 12 bases of the junction left unmatched. Germline CDR1 and CDR2: SEHNR and FQNEAQ (reference sequence). For the CDR3, the DNA is TGTGCCAGCAGCACCTTGGACAGGGTCTGGGGTGGCTACACCTTC. Amino acids: CASSTLDRVWGGYTF.

J is TRBJ1-2 and V is TRBV9; TRBD1 matches 9 bases. The germline CDR1 and CDR2 sequences are SGDLS and YYNGEE. The CDR3 has 14 residues. The J segment lost 10 bases and the V segment lost 4 bases, leaving 11 bases of the junction unmatched. The CDR3 DNA reads TGTGCCAGCAGCACCCGGACAGGGGTTGGGGCCTACACCTTC. Translated, it gives CASSTRTGVGAYTF. Using reference TRBV9 and TRBJ1-2 for the parts outside the CDR3, the full variable domain is DSGVTQTPKHLITATGQRVTLRCSPRSGDLSVYWYQQSLDQGLQFLIQYYNGEERAKGNILERFSAQQFPDLHSELNLSSLELGDSALYFCASSTRTGVGAYTFGSGTRLTVV.

V gene TRBV10-1 combines with J gene TRBJ2-5, with 8 bases lining up with TRBD1. This CDR3 comprises 14 residues. Trimming at V came to 3 bases and at J to 5 bases, leaving 5 bases not matched to a gene. Germline CDR1 is WNHNN and CDR2 is SYGVQD (reference sequence). The CDR3 loop is CASSEGQGAETQYF. The CDR3 DNA follows: TGCGCCAGCAGTGAAGGTCAGGGGGCTGAGACCCAGTACTTC.

The chain recombines TRBV6-1 with TRBJ1-2, with 11 bases identical to TRBD1. J gave up 3 bases and V 2 bases, and 8 bases lay outside the gene matches. CDR1 MNHNS and CDR2 SASEGT come from the germline V gene. The CDR3 totals 17 residues. This CDR3 reads CASSERGQGGEDYGYTF. The CDR3 bases are TGTGCCAGCAGTGAACGGGGACAGGGGGGTGAAGACTATGGCTACACCTTC.

This rearrangement joins TRBV7-9 to TRBJ2-5; D is uncertain. This CDR3 region has 13 residues. V lost 3 bases and J lost 2, with 7 bases in between. The germline V gene encodes CDR1 SEHNR and CDR2 FQNEAQ (reference sequence). The CDR3 DNA reads TGTGCCAGCAGCTTTACACAACAAGAGACCCAGTACTTC. It is translated as CASSFTQQETQYF.

This clone was seen only a few times. This rearrangement joins TRBV7-3 to TRBJ2-3, with D maybe TRBD2 (6 bases). This CDR3 has 14 amino acids. Germline V gene lookup returns CDR1 SGHTA and CDR2 FQGTGA. V was trimmed by 5 bases and J by 0 bases, leaving 9 bases between them. The CDR3 nucleotides are TGTGCCAGCAGCCCGGGAGTTAGCACAGATACGCAGTATTTT. This sequence encodes CASSPGVSTDTQYF.

This chain connects TRBV27 to TRBJ1-1; the match to TRBD1 covers 7 bases. CDR3 length: 15 residues. CDR1 is MNHEY and CDR2 is SMNVEV in the germline V gene (reference sequence). Trimming cost V 6 bases and J 2 bases; bases outside gene matches: 9. DNA of the CDR3: TGTGCCAGCAGCCGCCGGGACAGAACTAACACTGAAGCTTTCTTT. It encodes CASSRRDRTNTEAFF.

The chain joins TRBV18 to TRBJ2-5; possible D gene TRBD1, 6 bases. CDR1 and CDR2 from the germline V gene are KGHSH and LQKENI. CDR3 length equals 14 residues. V was clipped by 0 bases and J by 9 bases, with 14 bases between them. The CDR3 spells CASSPPWPPGAQYF. The CDR3 nucleotides read TGTGCCAGCTCACCACCTTGGCCCCCAGGGGCCCAGTACTTC. Based on the CDR3 plus reference TRBV18 and TRBJ2-5, the full variable domain is NAGVMQNPRHLVRRRGQEARLRCSPMKGHSHVYWYRQLPEEGLKFMVYLQKENIIDESGMPKERFSAEFPKEGPSILRIQQVVRGDSAAYFCASSPPWPPGAQYFGPGTRLLVL.

The chain links TRBV27 to TRBJ2-3; D remains ambiguous. The V end was cut by 5 bases, the J end by 4 bases, with 13 bases between. Germline V lookup: CDR1 MNHEY, CDR2 SMNVEV (reference sequence). This CDR3 spans 14 amino acids. Written as DNA, the CDR3 is TGTGCCAGCAGTAAGTTGACTCCGCCAGATACGCAGTATTTT. Its translation: CASSKLTPPDTQYF.

The chain couples TRBV7-3 to TRBJ2-1, with 7 bases fitting TRBD2. Germline assignment: CDR1 SGHTA and CDR2 FQGTGA. V lost 0 bases, J lost 4 bases, and 3 bases stayed unmatched. This CDR3 region has 15 residues. The CDR3 DNA sequence: TGTGCCAGCAGCTTAACTAGCGGGTATTACAATGAGCAGTTCTTC. Its protein product is CASSLTSGYYNEQFF. Combining the CDR3 with reference TRBV7-3 and TRBJ2-1 gives the whole variable domain GAGVSQTPSNKVTEKGKYVELRCDPISGHTALYWYRQSLGQGPEFLIYFQGTGAADDSGLPNDRFFAVRPEGSVSTLKIQRTERGDSAVYLCASSLTSGYYNEQFFGPGTRLTVL.

J is TRBJ2-2 and V is TRBV4-2, with no clear D. Trimming left V 1 base short and J 6 bases short, with 18 bases between. Germline CDR1 reads LGHNA; CDR2 reads YNFKEQ. The CDR3 sequence is 17 residues long. CDR3 in amino acids: CASSQAEPFRAAGELFF. In nucleotides, the CDR3 is TGTGCCAGCAGCCAAGCTGAACCTTTCCGTGCGGCCGGGGAGCTGTTTTTT.

The chain couples TRBV7-2 to TRBJ2-7; 8 bases align to TRBD2. The CDR3 has 16 residues. V shed 7 bases, J shed 6 bases, and the junction held 17 bases outside the gene matches. Germline assignment: CDR1 SGHTA and CDR2 FQGNSA. The CDR3 DNA sequence: TGTGCCAGCAACCAAGGGTCTCTAGCGGGTGGAACCGAGCAGTACTTC. It yields the protein CASNQGSLAGGTEQYF.

The chain recombines TRBV9 with TRBJ2-3, with D tentatively TRBD2 (6 bases). This CDR3 spans 16 amino acids. In germline, CDR1 is SGDLS, CDR2 YYNGEE. The V and J ends lost 3 bases and 8 bases respectively, with 22 bases between them. The CDR3 sequence: CASSGEPGLPASTQYF. CDR3 nucleotides: TGTGCCAGCAGCGGGGAACCGGGACTCCCCGCTAGTACGCAGTATTTT. Complete variable domain (other parts from reference TRBV9 and TRBJ2-3): DSGVTQTPKHLITATGQRVTLRCSPRSGDLSVYWYQQSLDQGLQFLIQYYNGEERAKGNILERFSAQQFPDLHSELNLSSLELGDSALYFCASSGEPGLPASTQYFGPGTRLTVL.

The chain recombines TRBV5-1 with TRBJ2-1, with TRBD2 as a possible D gene (6 bases). The CDR3 loop spans 15 amino acids. V was trimmed by 1 base and J by 7 bases, leaving 15 bases between them. In germline, CDR1 is SGHRS, CDR2 YFSETQ. The CDR3 DNA is TGCGCCAGCAGCTTGAGTCCGGGAGACGGGAATGAGCAGTTCTTC. It is translated as CASSLSPGDGNEQFF. Looking up the rest from reference TRBV5-1 and TRBJ2-1 gives the full variable domain: KAGVTQTPRYLIKTRGQQVTLSCSPISGHRSVSWYQQTPGQGLQFLFEYFSETQRNKGNFPGRFSGRQFSNSRSEMNVSTLELGDSALYLCASSLSPGDGNEQFFGPGTRLTVL.